These 18 T cell receptor beta chains were sequenced from one sample in a study of vaccination and CD4 T cells after COVID-19 (dated by TCRdb to 2022 to 2024). According to the study, the label for this sample's treatment or condition signals: roughly 10-day PBMC culture with coronavirus spike peptide pools or control peptides (ViraFEST assay). CD4+ T cells from unexposed donors were collected before the COVID-19 pandemic (2011-2018). Antigen specificity for these receptors is unknown. Library creation used PCR. TCRdb lists the instrument as Illumina iSeq 100. At the Johns Hopkins FTIC core, DNA from the cultured CD4+ T cells underwent TCR sequencing with the Oncomine TCR Beta short-read assay. TCRdb took the public reads, trimmed them with fastp at Q25, ran MiXCR for clone calling and kept in-frame beta chains. Records with the same CDR3 protein are collapsed into one entry carrying the most frequent genes and DNA. The table for this sample lists about 8,400 distinct CDR3 sequences; 45% to 50% of them were counted only once. The ten largest clonotypes hold roughly 20% of the sample.

The material sequenced was CD4+ T cells from blood, cultured in vitro. These receptors were obtained from a human donor in good health.

The rearrangement uses TRBV7-2 and TRBJ2-5; no clear D. The CDR3 is 15 amino acids. Germline CDR1 reads SGHTA; CDR2 reads FQGNSA. V lost 0 bases, J lost 2 bases, and 10 bases lay in between. Here the CDR3 DNA reads TGTGCCAGCAGCTTAGCCGCTGCGCAGCAAGAGACCCAGTACTTC. Translation: CASSLAAAQQETQYF.

Written as DNA, the CDR3 is TGTGCCAGCAGTGAGGCGGGAGGGAATAATGAGCAGTTCTTC. Its protein is CASSEAGGNNEQFF. The gene calls are TRBV25-1 and TRBJ2-1; 9 positions agree with TRBD2. With V trimmed by 3 bases and J by 7 bases, 4 bases remained unmatched. The CDR3 has 14 amino acids. Looked up from germline, CDR1 is MGHDK and CDR2 is SYGVNS.

This clonotype has more than one count but fewer than ten. This chain links TRBV7-6 with TRBJ2-5, with 9 bases matching TRBD2. The germline V gene has CDR1 SGHVS and CDR2 FNYEAQ. The junction had 4 bases not matched to a gene; V was cut back by 1 base and J by 4 bases. The CDR3 totals 15 residues. Written as DNA, the CDR3 is TGTGCCAGCAGCTTAGGCGGGGGGGCTGCAGAGACCCAGTACTTC. This sequence encodes CASSLGGGAAETQYF. Supplemented by reference TRBV7-6 and TRBJ2-5, the full variable domain reads GAGVSQSPRYKVTKRGQDVALRCDPISGHVSLYWYRQALGQGPEFLTYFNYEAQQDKSGLPNDRFSAERPEGSISTLTIQRTEQRDSAMYRCASSLGGGAAETQYFGPGTRLLVL.

This clonotype was seen more than once but under ten times. The chain carries TRBV28 and TRBJ1-5; D is unclear. The CDR3 has 14 amino acids. Germline V gives CDR1 MDHEN, CDR2 SYDVKM. Trimming took off 2 bases at V and 9 bases at J, with 14 bases between the two ends. The CDR3 DNA follows: TGTGCCAGCAGTTTAGTGCCGGTCACCGGGCCCCAGCATTTT. Translation gives CASSLVPVTGPQHF.

This clonotype came up a few times. V gene TRBV19 combines with J gene TRBJ1-6, with a tentative D call TRBD1 (5 bases). Germline V gene data show CDR1 as LNHDA and CDR2 as SQIVND (reference sequence). CDR3 length: 16 residues. V dropped 5 bases and J dropped 5 bases, with 16 bases sitting between them. The CDR3 nucleotides are TGTGCCAGTAGTGCGAACACCGGGACCAATAATTCACCCCTCCACTTT. Translation: CASSANTGTNNSPLHF. Supplemented by reference TRBV19 and TRBJ1-6, the full variable domain reads DGGITQSPKYLFRKEGQNVTLSCEQNLNHDAMYWYRQDPGQGLRLIYYSQIVNDFQKGDIAEGYSVSREKKESFPLTVTSAQKNPTAFYLCASSANTGTNNSPLHFGNGTRLTVT.

The rearrangement links TRBV19 to TRBJ2-2, with 11 positions matching TRBD1. The V and J ends lost 5 bases and 5 bases, in that order; junction bases with no gene match: 4. Germline V gives CDR1 LNHDA, CDR2 SQIVND (reference sequence). CDR3 size: 15 residues. The CDR3 coding sequence is TGTGCCAGTAGTGTCCGGGACAGGGGGACCGGGGAGCTGTTTTTT. This gives the protein CASSVRDRGTGELFF. Full variable domain (rest looked up from reference TRBV19 and TRBJ2-2): DGGITQSPKYLFRKEGQNVTLSCEQNLNHDAMYWYRQDPGQGLRLIYYSQIVNDFQKGDIAEGYSVSREKKESFPLTVTSAQKNPTAFYLCASSVRDRGTGELFFGEGSRLTVL.

V and J are TRBV2 and TRBJ1-2; tentatively, D is TRBD1 (6 bases). The V gene lost 6 bases and the J gene lost 6 bases, with 14 bases spanning the gap. The length of the CDR3 is 13 residues. From germline, CDR1 is SNHLY and CDR2 FYNNEI. CDR3 nucleotide sequence: TGTGCCAGCAGGCATCCGGGACAAGATGGCTACACCTTC. Protein product: CASRHPGQDGYTF.

V and J are TRBV4-1 and TRBJ2-2; 10 nucleotides line up with TRBD2. Trimming at V came to 5 bases and at J to 6 bases, leaving 15 bases not matched to a gene. CDR3 size: 18 residues. CDR1 and CDR2 from the germline V gene are MGHRA and YSYEKL. The CDR3 coding sequence is TGCGCCAGCAGCGCTCGCATTCTAGCGGGAGACCTCCCCGGGGAGCTGTTTTTT. Its translation is CASSARILAGDLPGELFF.

The chain couples TRBV2 to TRBJ1-2; D gene unclear. V was trimmed by 7 bases and J by 2 bases, leaving 11 bases between them. The CDR3 is 13 residues long. Germline V gene sequence: CDR1 SNHLY, CDR2 FYNNEI. The CDR3 sequence: CASTETENYGYTF. The CDR3, as DNA: TGTGCCAGCACGGAGACCGAGAACTATGGCTACACCTTC.

The J gene is TRBJ2-1, the V gene TRBV11-2; D not resolved. V was shortened by 1 base and J by 7 bases, with 14 bases between the two germline ends. This CDR3 has 15 amino acids. Germline CDR1 is SGHAT and CDR2 is FQNNGV. Here the CDR3 DNA reads TGTGCCAGCAGCTTAGCCGGGCAGGCTCGGAATGAGCAGTTCTTC. It yields the protein CASSLAGQARNEQFF.

This clonotype was seen only a few times. This chain connects TRBV4-1 to TRBJ1-1; D is perhaps TRBD1 (6 bases). V lost 1 base and J lost 10, with 19 bases in between. The CDR3 has 15 amino acids. CDR1 is MGHRA and CDR2 is YSYEKL in the germline V gene. The CDR3 reads CASSQVGGANRAAFF. Written as DNA, the CDR3 is TGCGCCAGCAGCCAAGTGGGGGGGGCGAATCGGGCAGCTTTCTTT.

This clonotype appeared a single time. This chain uses TRBV5-4 with TRBJ1-6; D is unresolved. The CDR3 is 16 residues long. V dropped 0 bases and J dropped 4 bases, with 11 bases sitting between them. The germline CDR1 and CDR2 sequences are SGHNT and YYREEE (reference sequence). In DNA form, the CDR3 reads TGTGCCAGCAGCTTGGGTCGGATAGATTATAATTCACCCCTCCACTTT. It is translated as CASSLGRIDYNSPLHF.

This chain uses TRBV27 with TRBJ2-3, with TRBD2 matching 11 bases. The trim removed 3 bases at V and 3 bases at J, leaving 2 bases unmatched. This CDR3 contains 15 residues. The V gene's germline CDR1 is MNHEY and CDR2 SMNVEV (reference sequence). CDR3 residues: CASSFSGGATDTQYF. Written as DNA, the CDR3 is TGTGCCAGCAGTTTTAGCGGGGGGGCTACAGATACGCAGTATTTT.

This rearrangement joins TRBV7-9 to TRBJ2-7; D is unclear. Trimming pared 3 bases from V and 5 bases from J, leaving 14 bases between. The germline V gene encodes CDR1 SEHNR and CDR2 FQNEAQ (reference sequence). The CDR3 runs to 14 residues. The CDR3 sequence is CASSFLVGLHEQYF. The CDR3 coding sequence is TGTGCCAGCAGCTTTCTAGTCGGATTACACGAGCAGTACTTC. Drawing the rest from reference TRBV7-9 and TRBJ2-7, the complete variable domain is DTGVSQNPRHKITKRGQNVTFRCDPISEHNRLYWYRQTLGQGPEFLTYFQNEAQLEKSRLLSDRFSAERPKGSFSTLEIQRTEQGDSAMYLCASSFLVGLHEQYFGPGTRLTVT.

This clonotype was observed a few times. The chain recombines TRBV28 with TRBJ1-2; TRBD1 matches at 8 bases. CDR1 and CDR2 from the germline V gene are MDHEN and SYDVKM. The CDR3 is 15 amino acids. The V gene end was trimmed by 5 bases and the J gene end by 5 bases; junction bases not matched to a gene: 10. The CDR3 nucleotides read TGTGCCAGCAGTCGATCAGGGGGCGAGGATTATGGCTACACCTTC. Protein product: CASSRSGGEDYGYTF.

V usage is TRBV6-1 and J usage is TRBJ1-1; D not resolved. Germline assignment: CDR1 MNHNS and CDR2 SASEGT. This CDR3 contains 13 residues. V lost 7 bases and J lost 4, with 13 bases in between. DNA of the CDR3: TGTGCCAGCAAGGGAGCAGGAGGCACTGAAGCTTTCTTT. It is translated as CASKGAGGTEAFF.

This clonotype was seen a handful of times. V and J are TRBV10-3 and TRBJ1-5; 7 nucleotides align to TRBD1. This CDR3 contains 14 residues. CDR1 ENHRY and CDR2 SYGVKD come from the germline V gene. V was pared by 8 bases and J by 0 bases, with 4 bases of the junction left unmatched. In DNA, the CDR3 is TGTGCCATCCGACAGGGTGGTAGCAATCAGCCCCAGCATTTT. Protein: CAIRQGGSNQPQHF.

The chain combines TRBV7-9 with TRBJ2-7, with TRBD2 matching over 9 bases. This CDR3 is built from 15 residues. Germline V gene data show CDR1 as SEHNR and CDR2 as FQNEAQ (reference sequence). Trimming cost V 3 bases and J 0 bases; bases outside gene matches: 3. The CDR3 DNA sequence: TGTGCCAGCAGCTTTCTAGCGGGAAGCTCCTACGAGCAGTACTTC. It encodes CASSFLAGSSYEQYF.